The 19 T cell receptor beta chains reported below all come from one sample, sequenced in a study of T-cell reconstitution after alpha-beta-depleted transplantation in children. A library of TCRbeta sequences, prepared with unique molecular identifiers, was generated. TCRdb ran MiXCR on the PCR reads and lists one entry per CDR3 protein. This table has about 400,000 distinct CDR3 sequences, about an eighth appearing once. This specimen consisted of PBMCs, obtained from the stem cell graft. All receptors come from a human donor who donated a stem cell graft to a child with Fanconi anemia.

This clonotype has just a few counts. The gene calls are TRBV7-8 and TRBJ1-6; weak D call: TRBD1 (6 bases). V was cut by 4 bases and J by 8 bases, with 21 bases left in between. The germline V gene has CDR1 SGHVS and CDR2 FQNEAQ. There are 17 residues in the CDR3. CDR3 sequence reads: CASSSPQGGGVYSPLHF. The CDR3 bases are TGTGCCAGCAGCTCCCCACAAGGGGGGGGCGTATATTCACCCCTCCACTTT.

A few counts support this clonotype. The chain couples TRBV29-1 to TRBJ1-4, with 7 bases matching TRBD1. CDR3 size: 13 residues. Losses at the gene ends were 6 bases for V and 8 bases for J; bases not matched to a gene: 9. The V gene's germline CDR1 is SQVTM and CDR2 ANQGSEA. CDR3 sequence reads: CSVGTVREEKLFF. In nucleotides, the CDR3 is TGCAGCGTGGGGACAGTGAGGGAAGAAAAACTGTTTTTT.

This chain connects TRBV11-2 to TRBJ2-7, with TRBD1 as a possible D gene (6 bases). Germline V lookup: CDR1 SGHAT, CDR2 FQNNGV. Trimming cost V 2 bases and J 4 bases, with 15 bases left between them. The CDR3 totals 15 residues. The CDR3 DNA follows: TGTGCCAGCAGCTTACAGGACAGATTGATTTACGAGCAGTACGTC. Its protein is CASSLQDRLIYEQYV.

About this clonotype itself: A single base separates this from a much larger clone, so it may be a read error. V and J are TRBV5-1 and TRBJ2-7, with unresolved D. This CDR3 region has 14 residues. V was cut by 5 bases and J by 0 bases, with 12 bases left in between. Germline-derived CDR1 and CDR2 are SGHRS and YFSETQ. This chain's CDR3 is CASSYSTVSYEQYF. The DNA of the CDR3 is TGCGCCAGCAGTTATAGTACAGTCTCCTACGAGCAGTACTTC.

This clonotype was found a few times. CDR3: CASSFRQKNTEAFF. The CDR3 DNA follows: TGTGCCAGCAGCTTCAGACAGAAGAACACTGAAGCTTTCTTT. The chain employs TRBV5-6 and TRBJ1-1; tentative D call: TRBD1 (5 bases). In germline, CDR1 is SGHDT, CDR2 YYEEEE. The CDR3 extends over 14 amino acids. The ends were cut back, 2 bases at V and 1 base at J, with 9 bases in the middle.

A few counts support this clonotype. The genes are TRBV19 and TRBJ1-1; D ambiguous. The germline V gene encodes CDR1 LNHDA and CDR2 SQIVND (reference sequence). The ends were cut back, 8 bases at V and 6 bases at J, with 13 bases in the middle. The CDR3 sequence is 12 residues long. The CDR3 here is CASGSRRSEAFF. CDR3 in DNA: TGTGCCAGTGGAAGTAGGCGGTCTGAAGCTTTCTTT.

A few counts support this clonotype. This chain joins TRBV6-5 and TRBJ1-1; no definite D call. CDR3 length equals 15 residues. Trimming pared 0 bases from V and 2 bases from J, leaving 10 bases between. Germline lookup yields CDR1 MNHEY and CDR2 SVGAGI. This CDR3 reads CASSYSQQRNTEAFF. The CDR3 region has the DNA TGTGCCAGCAGTTACTCGCAGCAAAGAAACACTGAAGCTTTCTTT.

V and J are TRBV9 and TRBJ1-2; TRBD1 is a possible D gene (5 bases). In germline, CDR1 is SGDLS, CDR2 YYNGEE. Trimming took 4 bases from V and 2 from J, leaving 15 bases between them. The CDR3 length is 15 residues. This chain's CDR3 is CASSPRPRGNYGYTF. DNA for the CDR3: TGTGCCAGCAGCCCCCGTCCGAGGGGAAACTATGGCTACACCTTC.

This clonotype was counted ten times or more. This chain joins TRBV25-1 and TRBJ2-1; possible D gene TRBD1, 7 bases. Germline CDR1 and CDR2: MGHDK and SYGVNS. This CDR3 has 15 amino acids. V lost 9 bases, J lost 3 bases, and 18 bases lay in between. CDR3 DNA sequence: TGTGCCAGTGGCGGCGGGGACAGACTCTACAATGAGCAGTTCTTC. This gives the protein CASGGGDRLYNEQFF.

Ten or more counts support this clonotype. This chain joins TRBV28 and TRBJ2-1; a weak D match, TRBD1 (5 bases). CDR3 length: 16 amino acids. V lost 1 base to trimming and J lost 8 bases, with 18 bases between them. CDR1 and CDR2 from the germline V gene are MDHEN and SYDVKM. The CDR3 DNA sequence: TGTGCCAGCAGTTTATCCGCAGGGAACCTGGTGGATGAGCAGTTCTTC. This encodes CASSLSAGNLVDEQFF.

In its sample, this clonotype was seen many times. V and J are TRBV12-3 or TRBV12-4 and TRBJ1-1, with D possibly matching TRBD1 (6 bases). The CDR3 extends over 12 amino acids. The V gene lost 8 bases and the J gene lost 8 bases, with 15 bases spanning the gap. In DNA, the CDR3 is TGTGCCAGCTCAAAGGAGGGGGGAGAAGCTTTCTTT. It specifies CASSKEGGEAFF.

The rearrangement uses TRBV7-3 and TRBJ2-7, with 7 bases aligning to TRBD2. This CDR3 has 14 residues. Trimming cost V 5 bases and J 5 bases; bases outside gene matches: 9. Germline CDR1 and CDR2: SGHTA and FQGTGA. The CDR3 DNA reads as TGTGCCAGCAGCCTCTTGGGGGGAGGGGACGAGCAGTACTTC. Translated: CASSLLGGGDEQYF. Together with reference TRBV7-3 and TRBJ2-7, the CDR3 gives the full variable domain: GAGVSQTPSNKVTEKGKYVELRCDPISGHTALYWYRQSLGQGPEFLIYFQGTGAADDSGLPNDRFFAVRPEGSVSTLKIQRTERGDSAVYLCASSLLGGGDEQYFGPGTRLTVT.

This clonotype has just a few counts. The CDR3 region is CASSYGHDTGELFF. CDR3 DNA sequence: TGCGCCAGCAGCTACGGACACGACACCGGGGAGCTGTTTTTT. The chain combines TRBV5-1 with TRBJ2-2; D perhaps matches TRBD1 (5 bases). This CDR3 has 14 amino acids. Germline assignment: CDR1 SGHRS and CDR2 YFSETQ. The germline V and J ends were trimmed by 3 bases and 3 bases, with 9 bases remaining between them.

This clonotype was recorded at least ten times. The chain couples TRBV5-1 to TRBJ1-2; D uncertain. Trimming stripped 0 bases from V and 6 bases from J, with 12 bases between. CDR3 size: 14 residues. The germline gives CDR1 SGHRS, CDR2 YFSETQ. The CDR3 DNA sequence: TGCGCCAGCAGCTTGGATGGCGGAGATAATGGCTACACCTTC. Amino acids: CASSLDGGDNGYTF.

Ten or more counts support this clonotype. The rearrangement uses TRBV7-8 and TRBJ2-5; D is possibly TRBD1 or TRBD2 (5 bases each). Germline-derived CDR1 and CDR2 are SGHVS and FQNEAQ. This CDR3 has 12 amino acids. V was pared by 8 bases and J by 4 bases, with 11 bases between. The CDR3 DNA reads as TGTGCCAGCCAACTGGGGGTAGAGACCCAGTACTTC. This codes for CASQLGVETQYF.

This chain links TRBV20-1 with TRBJ1-4; TRBD1 aligns across 7 bases. The germline CDR1 and CDR2 sequences are DFQATT and SNEGSKA (reference sequence). Trimming took 6 bases from V and 6 from J; bases not matched to a gene: 13. The CDR3 totals 15 residues. CDR3 DNA: TGCAGTGCGCCCCTCCGGGACAGCGCCGATGAAAAACTGTTTTTT. This translates into CSAPLRDSADEKLFF.

This clonotype was picked up a small number of times. This sequence joins TRBV7-8 and TRBJ1-5; perhaps TRBD1 as D (5 bases). Trimming shortened V by 4 bases and J by 0 bases, and 13 bases separated the two germline ends. CDR3 size: 16 residues. CDR1 SGHVS and CDR2 FQNEAQ come from the germline V gene. This CDR3 reads CASSSWGLDSNQPQHF. The CDR3 DNA sequence: TGTGCCAGCAGCTCCTGGGGCCTCGATAGCAATCAGCCCCAGCATTTT.

This clonotype has a single count. This chain joins TRBV10-2 and TRBJ2-3, with 8 bases aligning to TRBD1. From germline, CDR1 is WSHSY and CDR2 SAAADI. The V gene end was trimmed by 6 bases and the J gene end by 2 bases; junction bases not matched to a gene: 7. The CDR3 is 15 amino acids. The CDR3 loop reads CASSGDRTFTDTQYF. For the CDR3, the DNA is TGCGCCAGCAGCGGGGACAGGACCTTCACAGATACGCAGTATTTT.

This clonotype occurred many times. The chain is built from TRBV20-1 and TRBJ1-5; the D gene is possibly TRBD1 (5 bases). CDR1 is DFQATT and CDR2 is SNEGSKA in the germline V gene (reference sequence). V gave up 3 bases and J gave up 6 bases, with 12 bases separating them. The CDR3 totals 13 residues. CDR3 DNA: TGCAGTGCTAGTGGGGGATACAGTCAGCCCCAGCATTTT. Translated: CSASGGYSQPQHF.